A selection of T cell receptor beta chains follows, all from one sample in a study of blood T cell repertoires in COVID-19. Method: immunoSEQ multiplex PCR; TCRdb's copy keeps in-frame clones and lacks some. Of roughly 120,000 clones listed, around 80% are singletons. The sequenced sample consisted of peripheral blood. The source of these receptors is a woman aged 60-75 years with acute or convalescent COVID-19. CDR3s include the opening cysteine and the closing phenylalanine or tryptophan. The D gene is left open where the match is weak. Rows give clone size only sometimes, using once, few, many, or a class for an expanded clone.

CDR3 protein: CASSLRPSAYEQYF; CDR3 DNA: TGCGCCAGCAGCCTACGACCAAGCGCCTACGAGCAGTACTTC; clone size: NA; D gene: NA; V gene: TRBV5-1; J gene: TRBJ2-7
CDR3 protein: CASSPPNYSTDTQYF; CDR3 DNA: TGTGCCAGCTCACCACCGAACTATTCTACAGATACGCAGTATTTT; clone size: NA; D gene: NA; V gene: TRBV18; J gene: TRBJ2-3
CDR3 protein: CASSSPGTQVGELFF; CDR3 DNA: TGCGCCAGCAGTTCGCCCGGGACACAAGTTGGGGAGCTGTTTTTT; clone size: NA; D gene: NA; V gene: TRBV5-1; J gene: TRBJ2-2
CDR3 protein: CASSPGKTAFF; CDR3 DNA: TGTGCCAGCAGTCCGGGGAAGACTGCTTTCTTT; clone size: few; D gene: NA; V gene: TRBV12-3/TRBV12-4; J gene: TRBJ1-1
CDR3 protein: CASSPGQGNTEAFF; CDR3 DNA: TGCGCCAGCAGCCCAGGACAGGGGAACACTGAAGCTTTCTTT; clone size: NA; D gene: TRBD1; V gene: TRBV5-1; J gene: TRBJ1-1
CDR3 protein: CASNSGQGFDTQYF; CDR3 DNA: TGCGCCAGCAATTCGGGACAGGGATTCGATACGCAGTATTTT; clone size: NA; D gene: TRBD1; V gene: TRBV10-1; J gene: TRBJ2-3
CDR3 protein: CASTGTGPGNTIYF; CDR3 DNA: TGTGCCAGTACCGGAACAGGGCCCGGAAACACCATATATTTT; clone size: NA; D gene: NA; V gene: TRBV19; J gene: TRBJ1-3
CDR3 protein: CASSQSDHPGQYF; CDR3 DNA: TGTGCCAGCAGCCAAAGCGACCACCCCGGGCAGTATTTT; clone size: NA; D gene: NA; V gene: TRBV3-1/TRBV3-2; J gene: TRBJ2-3
CDR3 protein: CASGTPGTPGEKLFF; CDR3 DNA: TGTGCTAGTGGTACTCCCGGGACTCCGGGAGAAAAACTGTTTTTT; clone size: NA; D gene: NA; V gene: TRBV12-5; J gene: TRBJ1-4
CDR3 protein: CASSPYRVGDGYTF; CDR3 DNA: TGTGCCAGCAGTCCCTACAGGGTAGGGGATGGCTACACCTTC; clone size: NA; D gene: NA; V gene: TRBV6-5; J gene: TRBJ1-2
CDR3 protein: CASRRDIYNEQFF; CDR3 DNA: TGTGCCAGTAGACGGGACATCTACAATGAGCAGTTCTTC; clone size: NA; D gene: NA; V gene: TRBV6-5; J gene: TRBJ2-1
CDR3 protein: CASSFYRSSGANVLTF; CDR3 DNA: TGTGCCAGCAGTTTTTACAGGTCTTCGGGGGCCAACGTCCTGACTTTC; clone size: NA; D gene: NA; V gene: TRBV2; J gene: TRBJ2-6